The rows below give T cell receptor beta chains drawn from one sample of a study of shared clonotypes between healthy human individuals. The method was immunoSEQ multiplex PCR; TCRdb's version includes in-frame clones alone and lacks a portion of them. The sample lists hundreds of thousands of clones, around 78% occurring once. The specimen was PBMCs. Receptor source: a woman aged 40 to 50 in good health. Some clones in this sample may be carry-over from other donors' samples. Each CDR3 is given with its conserved first and last residue. Fields, in order: J gene, V gene, clone size, D gene, CDR3 DNA, CDR3 protein. A D gene is named only where the DNA matches it firmly. The listing skips clone size in some rows; elsewhere it reads once, few, many or a size class.

>TRBJ2-7|TRBV6-6|.|.
TGTGCCAGCAGAGGGGAGCCCCTCTACGAGCAGTACTTC
CASRGEPLYEQYF
>TRBJ1-1|TRBV2|few|.
TGTGCCAGCAGTGTTAGGGGGTTGGGAACTGAAGCTTTCTTT
CASSVRGLGTEAFF
>TRBJ1-1|TRBV6-1|few|TRBD1
TGTGCCAGCAGTGGGGACAGGGGCACTGAAGCTTTCTTT
CASSGDRGTEAFF
>TRBJ2-1|TRBV28|.|TRBD2
TGTGCCAGCAGTTTACCACTAGCGTATGAGCAGTTCTTC
CASSLPLAYEQFF
>TRBJ2-3|TRBV7-3|once|.
TGTGCCAGTGCAGGCTCCGATACGCAGTATTTT
CASAGSDTQYF
>TRBJ2-6|TRBV18|once|.
TGTGCCAGCTCACCACCCTCAGGCCCCGGCGTCCTGACTTTC
CASSPPSGPGVLTF
>TRBJ2-2|TRBV11-2|.|.
TGTGCCAGCAGCCAGGAGGTTCGGACCGGGGAGCTGTTTTTT
CASSQEVRTGELFF
>TRBJ2-7|TRBV18|.|TRBD2
TGTGCCAGCTCACCCGGGACTAGCCCCTACGAGCAGTACTTC
CASSPGTSPYEQYF
>TRBJ2-3|TRBV27|.|TRBD2
TGTGCCAGCAGTTTATCGCGTTCGGGAGGGGCAGATACGCAGTATTTT
CASSLSRSGGADTQYF
>TRBJ2-7|TRBV11-2|few|.
TGTGCCAGCAGCTTATGGGGGGTCTCGAGCTCCTACGAGCAGTACTTC
CASSLWGVSSSYEQYF
>TRBJ1-2|TRBV27|.|.
TGTGCCAGCAGTTTTTCGGCTAACTATGGCTACACCTTC
CASSFSANYGYTF
>TRBJ2-2|TRBV7-3|.|.
TGTGCCAGCAGCCAGGCTCCGTCCGCGAACACCGGGGAGCTGTTTTTT
CASSQAPSANTGELFF
>TRBJ2-5|TRBV19|.|.
TGTGCCAGTAGTATAAGTCAGGGGCAGACCCAGTACTTC
CASSISQGQTQYF
>TRBJ2-7|TRBV28|few|TRBD2
TGTGCCAGCACCCCTAGCGGAGCTCCTTACGGGCAGTACTTC
CASTPSGAPYGQYF
>TRBJ1-6|TRBV4-1|.|.
TGCGCCAGCAGCCAAGATCCCAGATTTTATAATTCACCCCTCCACTTT
CASSQDPRFYNSPLHF
>TRBJ1-1|TRBV4-3|.|.
TGCGCCAGCAGCCAAATATTCGGGGGGAGTGAAGCTTTCTTT
CASSQIFGGSEAFF
>TRBJ2-1|TRBV10-3|.|TRBD2
TGTGCCATCAGTGAGGCCTTAGCTAGCGGGGACAATGAGCAGTTCTTC
CAISEALASGDNEQFF
>TRBJ2-5|TRBV2|many|.
TGTGCCAGCAGTCCTACCGGGACTTTAGCCGTGACCCAGTACTTC
CASSPTGTLAVTQYF
>TRBJ2-7|TRBV28|.|TRBD1
TGTGCCAGCACCCGGCCAGGGGGCTTTGGGGAGCAGTACTTC
CASTRPGGFGEQYF
>TRBJ2-2|TRBV27|.|.
TGTGCCAGCAGTTTTTACTGGACCGGGGAGCTGTTTTTT
CASSFYWTGELFF
>TRBJ2-7|TRBV7-2|.|.
TGTGCCAGCAGCAAAGAACCGGGACCCTACGAGCAGTACTTC
CASSKEPGPYEQYF
>TRBJ1-4|TRBV7-7|.|TRBD1
TGTGCTAGCAGCCCAGGGGGTTCTAATGAAAAACTGTTTTTT
CASSPGGSNEKLFF
>TRBJ2-2|TRBV30|.|.
TGTGCCTGGAGGGCAGCAGCGAACACGAGGACCGGGGAGCTGTTTTTT
CAWRAAANTRTGELFF
>TRBJ2-2|TRBV6-1|many|.
TGTGCCACCCTGAGGGCAGGGAACACCGGGGAGCTGTTTTTT
CATLRAGNTGELFF
>TRBJ2-2|TRBV30|once|TRBD2
TGTGCCTGGAGTGCAACTAGCGGGGCCATCACCGGGGAGCTGTTTTTT
CAWSATSGAITGELFF
>TRBJ1-2|TRBV18|.|.
TGTGCCAGCTCACCACAAGCTAACTATGGCTACACCTTC
CASSPQANYGYTF
>TRBJ2-1|TRBV15|.|TRBD1
TGTGCCACCAGCAGAGAACAGGGGGGAAACAATGAGCAGTTCTTC
CATSREQGGNNEQFF
>TRBJ2-7|TRBV27|.|TRBD2
TGTGCCAGCCGGAAGGCGCGGGAGGGCCGCCACGAGCAGTACTTC
CASRKAREGRHEQYF
>TRBJ1-5|TRBV7-2|few|.
TGTGCCAGCAGCTTCCGACAGGGCAATCAGCCCCAGCATTTT
CASSFRQGNQPQHF